The clone carrying this TCR beta chain was picked up a small number of times. What it binds is not known. CDR1 is MNHEY, CDR2 SVGAGI, per germline. Between the trimmed V and J ends, which lost 0 bases and 3 bases, there was a span of 6 bases. The CDR3 spans 14 residues. Generated by immunoSEQ multiplex PCR, the TCRdb table keeps only in-frame clones and is missing some. Among 330,000 or so clones listed, 75% to 90% were seen once. The approximately 130-subject validation cohort, separate from the approximately 660-subject first cohort, included the donors. The record originates from a study of cytomegalovirus exposure and HLA in healthy donors. Overall study results and limits: The listing of 150 to 200 TCR beta chains classed them as cytomegalovirus-associated. The tendency of first-cohort TCR clusters to co-occur in the 90 to 150 validation repertoires was the finding of a later analysis. Across donors, most TCRs were seen rarely, yet some public ones were widespread.

The genes are TRBV6-5 and TRBJ2-1; D is possibly TRBD2 (6 bases). The sequence was obtained from a young woman in good health and CMV-seronegative. The sequencing input was PBMCs. DNA for the CDR3: TGTGCCAGCAGTTACTCCGGGAGCTACAATGAGCAGTTCTTC. Protein sequence: CASSYSGSYNEQFF.